This TCR beta chain appears in the sequencing data of a study of spatial heterogeneity in lung cancer. This clonotype is judged large. TCRdb reprocessed the 5' RACE reads with MiXCR, giving one entry per CDR3 protein. This sample has approximately 2,800 distinct CDR3 sequences, with 5.5% to 7% found just once. Time point described: sample taken at primary tumor resection. 72 TRACERx patients with early, untreated non-small cell lung cancer donated samples. In each case, whole RNA from tumor, nontumor lung or frozen PBMC was sequenced unsorted. The sequences come from normal lung tissue next to the tumor, collected at surgery. The clonotype was recovered from a male donor with early-stage non-small cell lung cancer.

The CDR3 DNA reads TGTGCCAGCAGCCTGGAGACTTGGCCCGAGCAGTACTTC. Amino acid sequence: CASSLETWPEQYF. J is TRBJ2-7 and V is TRBV7-9; no firm D call. The germline V gene has CDR1 SEHNR and CDR2 FQNEAQ (reference sequence). V was clipped by 5 bases and J by 6 bases, with 14 bases between them. This CDR3 has 13 amino acids.